This paragraph reports one TCR beta chain. Antigen unknown. TCRdb reprocessed the reads with MiXCR, giving one entry per CDR3 protein. The sample comprises some 920,000 distinct CDR3 sequences, 30% to 40% of which are singletons, and under 15% rests with the top ten. Per germline, CDR1 SGDLS and CDR2 YYNGEE. Trimming removed 3 bases at V and 3 bases at J, with 15 bases between. This CDR3 is 15 amino acids long. This entry belongs to a study of T cell repertoires in cytomegalovirus infection. On the study more broadly: Selected CMV epitopes included recently identified HLA-C-restricted ones as well as well-studied HLA-B-restricted ones.

This TCR was sampled from a human donor in good health (CMV status not recorded). Some clones in this sample may be carry-over from other donors' samples. This specimen consisted of cultured CD8+ T cells from PBMCs, obtained from culture after CMV antigen stimulation. The genes are TRBV9 and TRBJ1-2; D not resolved. CDR3 region: CASSDVSGLDYGYTF. DNA of the CDR3: TGTGCCAGCAGCGATGTGTCTGGGTTGGACTATGGCTACACCTTC.